This T cell receptor beta chain was profiled in a study of blood T cell repertoires in COVID-19. Only in-frame clones appear in the TCRdb table, and some are missing; sequencing was by immunoSEQ multiplex PCR. The sample has a few hundred thousand clones, about 87% seen once. The CDR3 has 18 residues. J gave up 4 bases and V 5 bases, and 12 bases lay outside the gene matches. Germline assignment: CDR1 SGHNT and CDR2 YYREEE (reference sequence). The TCR was taken from a young man who had recovered from COVID-19. Sequencing was done on a sample of PBMCs or T cells enriched from blood (not recorded which). The chain joins TRBV5-4 to TRBJ2-3; 14 bases match TRBD2. This chain's CDR3 is CASSSGTSGSRRPDTQYF. CDR3 nucleotide sequence: TGTGCCAGCAGTTCCGGGACTAGCGGGAGTAGGCGTCCAGATACGCAGTATTTT.